This TCR beta chain was obtained from a study of PD-L1 blockade in urothelial cancer. There are 15 residues in the CDR3. Germline V gene lookup returns CDR1 SGHRS and CDR2 YFSETQ. The V and J ends lost 4 bases and 10 bases, in that order; junction bases with no gene match: 9. Sample time point: pretreatment peripheral blood. TCRdb's table, derived via immunoSEQ multiplex PCR, lists solely in-frame clones and lacks some. The sample lists approximately 100,000 clones; around 89% were seen once. The genes are TRBV5-1 and TRBJ1-6, with 9 positions matching TRBD1. This TCR derives from a woman older than 75 with urothelial cancer. Sequencing used PBMCs, obtained around atezolizumab (anti-PD-L1) treatment. The CDR3 coding sequence is TGCGCCAGCAGCATTCGGACAGGGGATAGCTCACCCCTCCACTTT. Encoded protein: CASSIRTGDSSPLHF.